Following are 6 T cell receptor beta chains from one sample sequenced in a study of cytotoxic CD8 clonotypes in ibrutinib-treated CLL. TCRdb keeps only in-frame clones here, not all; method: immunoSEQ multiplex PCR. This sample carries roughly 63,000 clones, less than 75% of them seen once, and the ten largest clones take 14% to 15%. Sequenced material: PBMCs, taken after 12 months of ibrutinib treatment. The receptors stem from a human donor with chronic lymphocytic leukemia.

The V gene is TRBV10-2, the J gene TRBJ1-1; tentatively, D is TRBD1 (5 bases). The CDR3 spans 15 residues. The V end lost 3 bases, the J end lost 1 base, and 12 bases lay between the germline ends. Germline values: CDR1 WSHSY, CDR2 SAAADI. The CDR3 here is CASSDGGFRNTEAFF. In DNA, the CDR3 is TGCGCCAGCAGTGATGGGGGGTTTCGGAACACTGAAGCTTTCTTT.

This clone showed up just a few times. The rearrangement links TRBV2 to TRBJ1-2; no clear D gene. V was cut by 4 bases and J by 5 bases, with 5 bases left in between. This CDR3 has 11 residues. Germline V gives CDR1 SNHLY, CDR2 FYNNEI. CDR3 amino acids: CASSVGYGYTF. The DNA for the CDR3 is TGTGCCAGCAGTGTGGGGTATGGCTACACCTTC. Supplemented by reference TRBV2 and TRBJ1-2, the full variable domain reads EPEVTQTPSHQVTQMGQEVILRCVPISNHLYFYWYRQILGQKVEFLVSFYNNEISEKSEIFDDQFSVERPDGSNFTLKIRSTKLEDSAMYFCASSVGYGYTFGSGTRLTVV.

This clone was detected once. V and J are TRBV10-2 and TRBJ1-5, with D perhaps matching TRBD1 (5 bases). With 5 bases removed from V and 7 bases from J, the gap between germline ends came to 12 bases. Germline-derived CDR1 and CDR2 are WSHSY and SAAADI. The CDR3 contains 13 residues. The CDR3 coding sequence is TGCGCCAGCAGTCAGGGTTGGGGGCAGCCCCAGCATTTT. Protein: CASSQGWGQPQHF.

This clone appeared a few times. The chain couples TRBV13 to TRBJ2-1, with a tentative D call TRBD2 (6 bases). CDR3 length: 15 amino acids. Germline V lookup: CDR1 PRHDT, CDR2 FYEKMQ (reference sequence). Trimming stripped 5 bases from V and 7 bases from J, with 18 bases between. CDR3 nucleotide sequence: TGTGCCAGCAGCGTCGAGATAGCTCGGGGGAATGAGCAGTTCTTC. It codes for CASSVEIARGNEQFF. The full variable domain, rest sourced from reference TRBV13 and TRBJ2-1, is AAGVIQSPRHLIKEKRETATLKCYPIPRHDTVYWYQQGPGQDPQFLISFYEKMQSDKGSIPDRFSAQQFSDYHSELNMSSLELGDSALYFCASSVEIARGNEQFFGPGTRLTVL.

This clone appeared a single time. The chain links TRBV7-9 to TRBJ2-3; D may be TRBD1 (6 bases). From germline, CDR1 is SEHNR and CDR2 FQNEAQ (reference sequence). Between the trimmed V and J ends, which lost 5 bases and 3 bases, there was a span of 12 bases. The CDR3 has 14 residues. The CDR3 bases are TGTGCCAGCAGCCCGGGACAAAATACAGATACGCAGTATTTT. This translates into CASSPGQNTDTQYF.

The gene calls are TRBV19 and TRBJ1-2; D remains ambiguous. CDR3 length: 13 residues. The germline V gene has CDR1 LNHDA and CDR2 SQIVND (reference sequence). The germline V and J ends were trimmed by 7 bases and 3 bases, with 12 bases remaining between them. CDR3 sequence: CASKAGGDYGYTF. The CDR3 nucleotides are TGTGCCAGTAAGGCAGGTGGGGACTATGGCTACACCTTC.